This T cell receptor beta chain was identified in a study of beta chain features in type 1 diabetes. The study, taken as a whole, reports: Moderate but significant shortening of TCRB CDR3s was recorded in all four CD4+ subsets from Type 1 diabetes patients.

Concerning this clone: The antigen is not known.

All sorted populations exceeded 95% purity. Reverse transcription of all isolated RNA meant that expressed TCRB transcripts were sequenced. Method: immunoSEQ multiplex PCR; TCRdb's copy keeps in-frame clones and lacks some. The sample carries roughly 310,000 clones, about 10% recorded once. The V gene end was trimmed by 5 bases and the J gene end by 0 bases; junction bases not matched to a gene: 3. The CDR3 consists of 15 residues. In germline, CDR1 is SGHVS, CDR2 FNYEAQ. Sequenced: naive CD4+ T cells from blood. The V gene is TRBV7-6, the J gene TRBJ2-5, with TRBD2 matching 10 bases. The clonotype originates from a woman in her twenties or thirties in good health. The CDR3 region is CASSIGTSDQETQYF. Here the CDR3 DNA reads TGTGCCAGCAGCATCGGGACTAGCGACCAAGAGACCCAGTACTTC.